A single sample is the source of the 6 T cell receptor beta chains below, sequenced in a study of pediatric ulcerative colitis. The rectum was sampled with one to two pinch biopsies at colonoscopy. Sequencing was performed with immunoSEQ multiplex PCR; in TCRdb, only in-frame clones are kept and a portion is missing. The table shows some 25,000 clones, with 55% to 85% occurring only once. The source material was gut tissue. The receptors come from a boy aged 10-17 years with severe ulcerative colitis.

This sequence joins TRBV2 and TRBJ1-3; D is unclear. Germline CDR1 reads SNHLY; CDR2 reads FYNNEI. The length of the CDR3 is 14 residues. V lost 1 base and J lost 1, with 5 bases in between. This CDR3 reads CASSEGGSGNTIYF. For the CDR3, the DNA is TGTGCCAGCAGTGAAGGTGGTTCTGGAAACACCATATATTTT.

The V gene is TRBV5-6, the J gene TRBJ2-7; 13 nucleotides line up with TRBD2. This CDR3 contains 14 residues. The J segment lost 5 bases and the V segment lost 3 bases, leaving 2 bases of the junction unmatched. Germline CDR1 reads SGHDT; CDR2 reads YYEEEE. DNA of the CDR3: TGTGCCAGCAGCTGGGGGACTAGCGGGAACGAGCAGTACTTC. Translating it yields CASSWGTSGNEQYF.

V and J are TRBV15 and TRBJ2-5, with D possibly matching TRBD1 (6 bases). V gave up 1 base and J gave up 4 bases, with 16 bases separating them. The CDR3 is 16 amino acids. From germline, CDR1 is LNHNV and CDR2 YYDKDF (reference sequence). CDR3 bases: TGTGCCACCAGCAGAGTTTTATTAGGACAGCCAGAGACCCAGTACTTC. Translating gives CATSRVLLGQPETQYF.

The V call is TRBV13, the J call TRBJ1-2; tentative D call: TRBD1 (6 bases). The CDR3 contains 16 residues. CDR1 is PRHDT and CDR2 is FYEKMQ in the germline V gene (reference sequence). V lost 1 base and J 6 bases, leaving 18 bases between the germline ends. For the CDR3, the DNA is TGTGCCAGCAGCTTAGAAGGCCAGGGGTACATCGATGGCTACACCTTC. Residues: CASSLEGQGYIDGYTF. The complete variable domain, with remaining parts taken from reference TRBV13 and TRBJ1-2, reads AAGVIQSPRHLIKEKRETATLKCYPIPRHDTVYWYQQGPGQDPQFLISFYEKMQSDKGSIPDRFSAQQFSDYHSELNMSSLELGDSALYFCASSLEGQGYIDGYTFGSGTRLTVV.

The CDR3: CASSRGQGHGYTF. In nucleotides, the CDR3 is TGTGCCAGCAGCCGGGGACAGGGCCATGGCTACACCTTC. This chain links TRBV27 with TRBJ1-2; 9 positions match TRBD1. The CDR3 extends over 13 amino acids. Germline V lookup: CDR1 MNHEY, CDR2 SMNVEV (reference sequence). V lost 6 bases and J lost 6; bases outside the gene matches: 5.

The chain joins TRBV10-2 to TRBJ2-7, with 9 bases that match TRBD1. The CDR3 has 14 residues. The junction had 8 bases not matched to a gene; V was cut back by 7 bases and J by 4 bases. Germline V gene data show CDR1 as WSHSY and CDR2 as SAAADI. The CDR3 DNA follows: TGCGCCAGCACTACAGGGGGCCGTACTTACGAGCAGTACTTC. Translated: CASTTGGRTYEQYF.